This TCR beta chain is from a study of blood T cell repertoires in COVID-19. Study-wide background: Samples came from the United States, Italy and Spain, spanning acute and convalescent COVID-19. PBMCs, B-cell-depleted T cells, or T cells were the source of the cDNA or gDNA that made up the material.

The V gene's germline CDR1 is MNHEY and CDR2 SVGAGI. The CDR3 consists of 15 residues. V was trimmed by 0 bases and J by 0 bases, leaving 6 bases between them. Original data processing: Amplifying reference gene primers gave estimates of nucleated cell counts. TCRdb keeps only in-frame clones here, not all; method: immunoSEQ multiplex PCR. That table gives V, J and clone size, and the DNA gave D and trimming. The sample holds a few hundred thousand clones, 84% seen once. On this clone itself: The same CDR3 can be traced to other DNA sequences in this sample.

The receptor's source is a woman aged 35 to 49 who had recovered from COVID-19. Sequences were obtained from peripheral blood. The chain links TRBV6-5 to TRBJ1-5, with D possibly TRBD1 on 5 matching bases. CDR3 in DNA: TGTGCCAGCAGTTACTCCGGGGGTAGCAATCAGCCCCAGCATTTT. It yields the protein CASSYSGGSNQPQHF.